This section outlines one TCR beta chain sequence together with its context. The antigen it binds to is not known. No much larger clonotype is one base removed from it; base qualities were not supplied. The data belong to a study of blood T cell repertoires in COVID-19 (TCRdb year 2020). Concerning the study at large: The collaborator samples originated in the United States, Italy and Spain and spanned the acute and convalescent phases of COVID-19. The material from the prospective study consisted of cDNA or gDNA derived from T cells, B-cell-depleted T cells, or PBMCs. The dataset comprised deeply sampled blood TCRbeta repertoires from subjects exposed to, actively infected with, or recovered from COVID-19. The repertoires were released in a freely available public database meant as a resource for research on the immune response to SARS-CoV-2. Samples were obtained from the ongoing ImmuneRACE study (first 160 participants) and from 1,000 to 1,500 subjects provided by 6 global collaborators. The sample metadata nearly always contained a de-identified subject ID, COVID-19 status, age in years and sex. Where available, HLA class I and class II types were taken from metadata supplied by the sample provider and were not determined by assay-based typing. Overall study outcomes, separate from this receptor: The amount of clinical and demographic metadata varied by source and participant and was provided uncurated.

The immunoSEQ Assay, a bias-controlled multiplex PCR, was used to amplify TCRbeta CDR3 regions from genomic DNA. As for the original processing: Within the assay, amplification of reference gene primers was used to estimate how many nucleated cells each sample contained. To quantify the absolute abundance of each unique TCRbeta CDR3 rearrangement, sequence reads were collapsed and filtered. Productive Simpson clonality was computed per sample as the square root of Simpson's diversity index over productive rearrangements. In its TCRdb copy, this immuneACCESS table keeps in-frame sequences only and misses some clones. Where compared with another copy, unresolved V genes explain less than half of these, and the others have no known cause. That table furnishes V, J and clone size, whereas the DNA furnished D and trimming. The table for this sample lists some 65,000 clones; approximately 94% of them were counted only once. The ten top clones hold about 3% of the sample.

Each collaborating institution followed its own protocols to collect whole blood in K2EDTA tubes. For TCRbeta analysis, collaborator samples were shipped as frozen whole blood, as isolated PBMCs, or as DNA extracted from either sample type. V and J are trimmed by 5 bases and 5 bases, and the gene matches miss 9 bases of the junction. There are 15 amino acids in the CDR3, from cysteine to phenylalanine inclusive. Just the 45-base CDR3 DNA is kept, in frame starting at base 1. Sequences WNHNN (CDR1) and SYGVQD (CDR2) are obtained from the germline V gene (reference sequence). The rearrangement combines TRBV10-1 with TRBJ1-1; TRBD1 agrees with 9 junctional bases. The sequencing sample was made of peripheral blood. This receptor was taken from a man between 65 and 79 years old with active COVID-19. The base sequence is TGCGCCAGCAGTCGGTCGGGACAGGGCTCGACTGAAGCTTTCTTT. The translation is CASSRSGQGSTEAFF.